This T cell receptor beta chain originates from a study of shared clonotypes between healthy human individuals. Study background: The cohort had a couple of women and three men, ages 18 to 49.

In the naive CD8 group, cells lacked CD45RO and were positively selected for CCR7, so terminally differentiated effector memory CD45RA+ cells were left out. All participating donors were Caucasian adults from Nashville, Tennessee. To note about this clone: Its antigen is not identified. One end of the junction varies from germline; a read error may be responsible.

Per the germline V gene, CDR1 is SSHAT and CDR2 is FNYEAQ (reference sequence). The CDR3 contains 22 residues. The genomic DNA of each subset was split evenly across several immunoSEQ plates. Repertoires were generated with immunoSEQ multiplex PCR, while TCRdb's copy carries only in-frame clones and drops some. The repertoire has about 2 million clones, about 95% of them found once; the top ten carry 1% to 1.5%. The study's findings and limits: Donor scarcity curtailed the genetic and exposure-history diversity represented herein.

This TCR derives from a man aged 18-30 years in good health. The rearrangement uses TRBV7-7 and TRBJ1-5; 7 nucleotides line up with TRBD1. The sample comprised naive CD8+ T cells sorted from blood. CDR3 in amino acids: CASSSLEVGDRRRFNSNQPQHF. DNA for the CDR3: TGTGCTAGCAGCTCCCTTGAAGTCGGGGACAGACGTAGATTTAATAGCAATCAGCCCCAGCATTTT.